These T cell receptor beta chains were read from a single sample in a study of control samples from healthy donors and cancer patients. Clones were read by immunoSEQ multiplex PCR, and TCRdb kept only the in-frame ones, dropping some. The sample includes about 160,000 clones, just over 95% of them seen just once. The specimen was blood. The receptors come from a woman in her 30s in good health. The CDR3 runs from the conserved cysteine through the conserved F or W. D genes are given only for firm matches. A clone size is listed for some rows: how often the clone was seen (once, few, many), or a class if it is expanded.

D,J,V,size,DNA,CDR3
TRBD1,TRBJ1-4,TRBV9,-,TGTGCCAGCAGCGTCTCGACAGGGAGAGACGAAAAACTGTTTTTT,CASSVSTGRDEKLFF
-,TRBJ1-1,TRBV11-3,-,TGTGCCAGCAGCTTAGAGGAGAACACTGAAGCTTTCTTT,CASSLEENTEAFF
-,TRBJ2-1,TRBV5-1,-,TGCGCCAGCAGCTTAATATGGCAGACCTACAATGAGCAGTTCTTC,CASSLIWQTYNEQFF
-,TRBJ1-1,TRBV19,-,TGTGCCAGTAGGAAAAATCCAGGGTCGGGGAACACTGAAGCTTTCTTT,CASRKNPGSGNTEAFF
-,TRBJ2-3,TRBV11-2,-,TGTGCCAGCAGTAGCGGTGGGTGGGATACGCAGTATTTT,CASSSGGWDTQYF
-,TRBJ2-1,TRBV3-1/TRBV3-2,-,TGTGCCAGCACCAGTAGCGGAGCCTACAATGAGCAGTTCTTC,CASTSSGAYNEQFF
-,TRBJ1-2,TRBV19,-,TGTGCCAGTAGTATTGCGTTTGGGGGAGTGAAGGGCTACACCTTC,CASSIAFGGVKGYTF
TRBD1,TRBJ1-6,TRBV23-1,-,TGCGCCAACTTCCGGGACAGGGGGCGAGACATAAGTTCACCCCTCCACTTT,CANFRDRGRDISSPLHF
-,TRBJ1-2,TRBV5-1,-,TGCGCCAGCAGCTCGGAGCTTAGGGGATCGAGTGGCTACACCTTC,CASSSELRGSSGYTF
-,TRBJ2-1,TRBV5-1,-,TGCGCCAGCAGCTTGGACAATGAGCAGTTCTTC,CASSLDNEQFF
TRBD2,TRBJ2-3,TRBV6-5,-,TGTGCCAGCAGAAGGGTTAGCGGGAAGGGAGATACGCAGTATTTT,CASRRVSGKGDTQYF
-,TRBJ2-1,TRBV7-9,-,TGTGCCAGCAGTTATGGACCTAACAATGAGCAGTTCTTC,CASSYGPNNEQFF
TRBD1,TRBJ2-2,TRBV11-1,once,TGTGCGACGAATGAGGGGGCCTCGAACACCGGGGAGCTGTTTTTT,CATNEGASNTGELFF
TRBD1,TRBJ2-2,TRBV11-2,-,TGTGCCAGCAGTTCGAGCAGGGGGCGGCACACGAACACCGGGGAGCTGTTTTTT,CASSSSRGRHTNTGELFF
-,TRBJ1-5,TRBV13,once,TGTGCCAGCAGCTTAGGAGGGAGCAATCAGCCCCAGCATTTT,CASSLGGSNQPQHF
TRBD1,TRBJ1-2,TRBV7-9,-,TGTGCCAGCAGCTTAGACCGGGACAGCTATGGCTACACCTTC,CASSLDRDSYGYTF
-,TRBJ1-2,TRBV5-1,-,TGCGCCAGCAATTTAGGGTCGCTTGGCTATGGCTACACCTTC,CASNLGSLGYGYTF
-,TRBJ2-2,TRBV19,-,TGTGCCAGTAGTAGACCACAGGGTCTCTGGCACACCGGGGAGCTGTTTTTT,CASSRPQGLWHTGELFF
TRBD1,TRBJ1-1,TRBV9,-,TGTGCCAGCAGCGTAGAGACAGGGTGGAACACTGAAGCTTTCTTT,CASSVETGWNTEAFF
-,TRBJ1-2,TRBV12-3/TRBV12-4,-,TGTGCCAGCAGTCCCCAACATAGTTTGGGCTACACCTTC,CASSPQHSLGYTF
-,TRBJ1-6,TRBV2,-,TGTGCCACCGATGAGAGAAGCTCCTATAATTCACCCCTCCACTTT,CATDERSSYNSPLHF
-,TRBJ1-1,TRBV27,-,TGTGCCAGCAGTCCCGGTCGTGGGGGGAAGGCTTTCTTT,CASSPGRGGKAFF
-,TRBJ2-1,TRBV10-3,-,TGTGCCATCAGTGACTACCCCTCATATGAGCAGTTCTTC,CAISDYPSYEQFF
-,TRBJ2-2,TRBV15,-,TGTGCCACCGGAGGGGGGGAGATCACCGGGGAGCTGTTTTTT,CATGGGEITGELFF
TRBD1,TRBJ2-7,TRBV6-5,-,TGTGCCAGCAGGGGGGACAGGGCTGGCGAGCAGTACTTC,CASRGDRAGEQYF
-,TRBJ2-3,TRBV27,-,TGTGCCAGCAGTTTAGGAGCCATCCCCGGGGATACGCAGTATTTT,CASSLGAIPGDTQYF
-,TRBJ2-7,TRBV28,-,TGTGCCAGCACTTCTGGCGGACCATACGAGCAGTACTTC,CASTSGGPYEQYF
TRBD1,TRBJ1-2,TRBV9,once,TGTGCCAGCAGCGTAGAGGTGGACAGGGAAGATGGCTACACCTTC,CASSVEVDREDGYTF
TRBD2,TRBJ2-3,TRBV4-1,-,TGCGCCAGCAGCCAGGGTAGCGGGGGCTCTCCTAGCACAGATACGCAGTATTTT,CASSQGSGGSPSTDTQYF
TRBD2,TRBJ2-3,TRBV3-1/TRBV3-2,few,TGTGCCAGCAGCCGGGCTAGCGGGAGTTGGAGCACAGATACGCAGTATTTT,CASSRASGSWSTDTQYF
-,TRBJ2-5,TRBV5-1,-,TGCGCCAGCAGCCTGATAGCGCCCTACCAAGAGACCCAGTACTTC,CASSLIAPYQETQYF
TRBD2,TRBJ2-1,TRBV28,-,TGTGCCAGCAGTTTATTGGTCCTACGGCGGGAGGGCCGGAATGAGCAGTTCTTC,CASSLLVLRREGRNEQFF